A single sample is the source of the 27 T cell receptor beta chains below, sequenced in a study of early T cells in non-severe SARS-CoV-2 infection. TCRdb passed the 5' RACE reads through MiXCR, listing each CDR3 protein once. Counted here are roughly 46,000 distinct CDR3 sequences, roughly 5% occurring once; the ten biggest clones make up under 7%. The input for sequencing was whole blood, taken at baseline. The receptors were sampled from an adult who was a healthcare worker with PCR-confirmed SARS-CoV-2 infection or an uninfected control (not recorded which).

Comments on this clonotype: This may be a read error: a much more frequent sequence differs by one nucleotide. This sequence joins TRBV6-6 and TRBJ2-7, with TRBD2 matching 7 bases. CDR1 and CDR2 (germline): MNHNY, SVGAGI (reference sequence). The CDR3 runs to 14 residues. CDR3 nucleotide sequence: TGTGTCAGCAGTCAGAGCGGGGCCAGCTACGAGCAGTACTTC. This encodes CVSSQSGASYEQYF.

This clonotype showed up many times. The chain links TRBV20-1 to TRBJ1-2; the D gene is possibly TRBD1 (5 bases). CDR3 length: 13 residues. The V gene lost 7 bases and the J gene lost 2 bases, with 14 bases spanning the gap. CDR1 and CDR2 from the germline V gene are DFQATT and SNEGSKA (reference sequence). The CDR3 sequence is CSVQERGNYGYTF. The CDR3 DNA reads as TGCAGTGTCCAGGAAAGGGGAAACTATGGCTACACCTTC.

The chain employs TRBV29-1 and TRBJ1-1; no clear D gene. The CDR3 runs to 11 residues. CDR1 is SQVTM and CDR2 is ANQGSEA in the germline V gene. Deletions cut 4 bases from V and 7 bases from J, with 10 bases between. The CDR3 coding sequence is TGCAGCGTTGGAGTCGGGAGTGAAGCTTTCTTT. Translation: CSVGVGSEAFF.

This clonotype has at least ten counts. This chain connects TRBV7-2 to TRBJ1-3; D possibly corresponds to TRBD1 (6 bases). Germline V lookup: CDR1 SGHTA, CDR2 FQGNSA. CDR3 length: 20 residues. Trimming left V 2 bases short and J 0 bases short, with 23 bases between. The CDR3 nucleotides are TGTGCCAGCAGCTTAAAAGGGAGACAGGCTTTCCGACTCTCTGGAAACACCATATATTTT. Protein product: CASSLKGRQAFRLSGNTIYF.

This clonotype was seen only a few times. The rearrangement joins TRBV19 to TRBJ1-1; D is uncertain. The CDR3 has 13 amino acids. Germline V CDR1 and CDR2: LNHDA, SQIVND (reference sequence). Trimming removed 7 bases at V and 3 bases at J, with 12 bases between. The CDR3 DNA sequence: TGTGCCAGTACTGAAAGGGAGCACACTGAAGCTTTCTTT. It yields the protein CASTEREHTEAFF.

This clonotype was observed many times. V is TRBV4-1 and J is TRBJ2-3, with D hard to call. The CDR3 covers 17 residues. V was shortened by 0 bases and J by 1 base, with 14 bases between the two germline ends. In germline, CDR1 is MGHRA, CDR2 YSYEKL. The chain's CDR3 is CASSQEAAIGGTDTQYF. In DNA form, the CDR3 reads TGCGCCAGCAGCCAAGAGGCGGCTATCGGTGGCACAGATACGCAGTATTTT.

This chain joins TRBV5-1 and TRBJ1-2, with 10 nucleotides matching TRBD1. Germline values: CDR1 SGHRS, CDR2 YFSETQ. Trimming at V came to 4 bases and at J to 3 bases, leaving 3 bases not matched to a gene. The CDR3 runs 14 residues. The CDR3 nucleotides read TGCGCCAGCAGCGCAGGGACAGGGGACTATGGCTACACCTTC. The encoded protein is CASSAGTGDYGYTF.

This clonotype was counted only a few times. Possible read error: a much larger clone is one base away. V is TRBV11-2 and J is TRBJ2-3, with D perhaps matching TRBD2 (6 bases). Germline CDR1 reads SGHAT; CDR2 reads FQNNGV. V was trimmed by 6 bases and J by 7 bases, leaving 17 bases between them. The CDR3 runs 14 residues. CDR3 sequence (DNA): TGTGCCAGCAGAAGACTAGTGGGAGGAAATACGCAGTATTTT. This sequence encodes CASRRLVGGNTQYF.

V and J are TRBV5-6 and TRBJ2-5; the D gene is possibly TRBD1 (6 bases). Germline V gene data show CDR1 as SGHDT and CDR2 as YYEEEE. The CDR3 runs 15 residues. V lost 0 bases and J lost 2, with 11 bases in between. CDR3 in amino acids: CASSLEGQVQETQYF. The CDR3 nucleotides are TGTGCCAGCAGCTTGGAGGGACAAGTTCAAGAGACCCAGTACTTC.

This clonotype came up many times. The chain joins TRBV3-1 to TRBJ1-4, with D possibly TRBD1 on 6 matching bases. The CDR3 contains 15 residues. Between the trimmed V and J ends, which lost 6 bases and 8 bases, there was a span of 19 bases. Per the germline V gene, CDR1 is LGHDT and CDR2 is YNNKEL (reference sequence). CDR3 in amino acids: CASRQFGKGGEKLFF. CDR3 bases: TGTGCCAGCAGACAATTCGGAAAGGGGGGCGAAAAACTGTTTTTT. The variable domain in full, with the rest retrieved from reference TRBV3-1 and TRBJ1-4, is DTAVSQTPKYLVTQMGNDKSIKCEQNLGHDTMYWYKQDSKKFLKIMFSYNNKELIINETVPNRFSPKSPDKAHLNLHINSLELGDSAVYFCASRQFGKGGEKLFFGSGTQLSVL.

This clonotype was seen only a few times. CDR3 bases: TGTGCCTGGAGTGTAGGGGGTACCAACGAGCAGTACTTC. Protein: CAWSVGGTNEQYF. The chain couples TRBV30 to TRBJ2-7; TRBD1 might be the D (6 bases). CDR3 length: 13 amino acids. V was clipped by 0 bases and J by 5 bases, with 11 bases between them. Germline V gene data show CDR1 as GTSNPN and CDR2 as SVGIG (reference sequence).

This clonotype was seen many times. The chain employs TRBV11-2 and TRBJ2-5; tentatively, D is TRBD1 or TRBD2 (5 bases each). CDR1 SGHAT and CDR2 FQNNGV come from the germline V gene. Trimming stripped 5 bases from V and 3 bases from J, with 10 bases between. CDR3 length: 13 amino acids. For the CDR3, the DNA is TGTGCCAGCAGCCCCAGAGGGGAAGAGACCCAGTACTTC. Residues: CASSPRGEETQYF.

This clonotype was recorded many times. This chain joins TRBV7-9 and TRBJ2-1; the match to TRBD2 covers 8 bases. V lost 5 bases and J lost 6; bases outside the gene matches: 6. CDR3 size: 14 residues. CDR1 and CDR2 (germline): SEHNR, FQNEAQ (reference sequence). Here the CDR3 DNA reads TGTGCCAGCAGCATCGGGACTAGAGGCAATGAGCAGTTCTTC. This gives the protein CASSIGTRGNEQFF.

This clonotype qualifies as medium-sized. The chain uses TRBV2 and TRBJ2-3, with 11 bases fitting TRBD1. Germline assignment: CDR1 SNHLY and CDR2 FYNNEI. The CDR3 length is 17 residues. J lost 0 bases, V lost 6 bases, and 8 bases had no gene match. The CDR3 spells CASSGQGAPLSTDTQYF. CDR3 nucleotides: TGTGCCAGCAGCGGACAGGGGGCGCCGTTAAGCACAGATACGCAGTATTTT.

This clonotype was counted a few times. This chain uses TRBV18 with TRBJ1-5; 8 nucleotides line up with TRBD1. Trimming cost V 2 bases and J 1 base; bases outside gene matches: 4. This CDR3 is 16 amino acids long. Germline CDR1 reads KGHSH; CDR2 reads LQKENI. CDR3 DNA sequence: TGTGCCAGCTCACCAGGGCAGGGGGCGAGCAATCAGCCCCAGCATTTT. As protein: CASSPGQGASNQPQHF.

This clonotype was observed at least ten times. This chain uses TRBV30 with TRBJ1-5, with a weak D call TRBD1 (5 bases). Trimming stripped 0 bases from V and 3 bases from J, with 6 bases between. Germline loops: CDR1 GTSNPN, CDR2 SVGIG (reference sequence). The CDR3 has 13 residues. The CDR3 reads CAWSVQDNQPQHF. The CDR3 DNA is TGTGCCTGGAGTGTACAGGACAATCAGCCCCAGCATTTT. The entire variable domain, with the rest obtained from reference TRBV30 and TRBJ1-5, is as follows: SQTIHQWPATLVQPVGSPLSLECTVEGTSNPNLYWYRQAAGRGLQLLFYSVGIGQISSEVPQNLSASRPQDRQFILSSKKLLLSDSGFYLCAWSVQDNQPQHFGDGTRLSIL.

This clonotype was seen only a few times. V is TRBV20-1 and J is TRBJ2-4; D is possibly TRBD2 (6 bases). CDR1 is DFQATT and CDR2 is SNEGSKA in the germline V gene (reference sequence). This CDR3 comprises 16 residues. V was pared by 5 bases and J by 7 bases, with 24 bases between. Written as DNA, the CDR3 is TGCAGTGCTCCGGGGGTACTAGCCGTTTTGGGGAACATTCAGTACTTC. It translates to CSAPGVLAVLGNIQYF.

In its sample, this clonotype was seen once. V gene TRBV20-1 combines with J gene TRBJ2-3, with 8 bases fitting TRBD2. The germline V gene has CDR1 DFQATT and CDR2 SNEGSKA (reference sequence). V gave up 6 bases and J gave up 5 bases; unmatched junction bases: 7. This CDR3 has 13 residues. The CDR3 DNA reads as TGCAGTGCGACGAGTCTAGCGGGAGATACGCAGTATTTT. This translates into CSATSLAGDTQYF.

This clonotype has ten or more counts. This chain uses TRBV27 with TRBJ1-6; 9 bases are shared with TRBD1. The CDR3 spans 15 residues. The trim removed 5 bases at V and 6 bases at J, leaving 5 bases unmatched. From germline, CDR1 is MNHEY and CDR2 SMNVEV (reference sequence). The CDR3 coding sequence is TGTGCCAGCAGTCCGGGACAGGGTGGTAATTCACCCCTCCACTTT. Protein sequence: CASSPGQGGNSPLHF.

The sample holds many counts of this clonotype. CDR3 sequence: CASSLDSGEYQPQHF. CDR3 nucleotides: TGTGCCAGCAGCTTAGACTCAGGGGAGTATCAGCCCCAGCATTTT. This chain joins TRBV11-2 and TRBJ1-5; D might be TRBD1 (6 bases). The CDR3 consists of 15 residues. The V gene's germline CDR1 is SGHAT and CDR2 FQNNGV. Between the trimmed V and J ends, which lost 0 bases and 5 bases, there was a span of 11 bases.

This clonotype was detected many times. The chain recombines TRBV20-1 with TRBJ2-5; 7 nucleotides line up with TRBD1. This CDR3 contains 14 residues. J gave up 2 bases and V 1 base, and 4 bases lay outside the gene matches. Germline V CDR1 and CDR2: DFQATT, SNEGSKA (reference sequence). The CDR3 protein is CSARVWDRQETQYF. In DNA, the CDR3 is TGCAGTGCTAGAGTCTGGGACAGACAAGAGACCCAGTACTTC.

There are a few counts of this clonotype. The rearrangement joins TRBV5-1 to TRBJ2-1; no definite D call. The CDR3 has 13 amino acids. Trimming removed 0 bases from V and 8 bases from J, with 9 bases in between. Germline V CDR1 and CDR2: SGHRS, YFSETQ. The chain's CDR3 is CASSLDTRDEQFF. In nucleotides, the CDR3 is TGCGCCAGCAGCTTGGACACACGCGATGAGCAGTTCTTC.

This clonotype was picked up many times. The chain has TRBV30 and TRBJ1-6; the match to TRBD1 covers 10 bases. The V gene's germline CDR1 is GTSNPN and CDR2 SVGIG (reference sequence). This CDR3 is built from 14 residues. After removal of 0 bases from V and 14 bases from J, the junction contained 7 bases not matched to a gene. This CDR3 is CAWSVRQGAGALHF. The CDR3 DNA reads as TGTGCCTGGAGTGTACGACAGGGGGCGGGGGCCCTCCACTTT.

This clonotype has only a few counts. The chain employs TRBV20-1 and TRBJ2-3, with D perhaps being TRBD1 or TRBD2 (6 bases each). Germline-derived CDR1 and CDR2 are DFQATT and SNEGSKA (reference sequence). This CDR3 region has 18 residues. The V end was cut by 1 base, the J end by 4 bases, with 24 bases between. CDR3 in DNA: TGCAGTGCTAGAGCCCTAGGGGGGACCCACTCGGCCCCAGATACGCAGTATTTT. Amino acid sequence: CSARALGGTHSAPDTQYF.

This clonotype showed up many times. The chain recombines TRBV7-6 with TRBJ1-1; 8 bases map to TRBD1. The CDR3 covers 13 residues. CDR1 is SGHVS and CDR2 is FNYEAQ in the germline V gene. V was clipped by 7 bases and J by 4 bases; unmatched bases: 5. The CDR3 loop is CASTRTGITEAFF. In DNA, the CDR3 is TGTGCCAGCACTCGGACAGGGATCACTGAAGCTTTCTTT.

This clonotype was recorded at least ten times. This chain connects TRBV20-1 to TRBJ2-1; 7 bases agree with TRBD2. This CDR3 contains 15 residues. The V gene's germline CDR1 is DFQATT and CDR2 SNEGSKA (reference sequence). The CDR3 here is CIVRRQRDSYNEQFF. In DNA, the CDR3 is TGCATTGTGCGTAGACAGCGGGACTCCTACAATGAGCAGTTCTTC.

This clonotype was seen at least ten times. V and J are TRBV29-1 and TRBJ2-2, with 11 bases fitting TRBD2. V lost 4 bases to trimming and J lost 1 base; unmatched junction nucleotides: 8. Looked up from germline, CDR1 is SQVTM and CDR2 is ANQGSEA. This CDR3 is built from 17 residues. The CDR3 region is CSVVEPGTSGNTGELFF. For the CDR3, the DNA is TGCAGCGTTGTAGAGCCGGGGACTAGCGGGAACACCGGGGAGCTGTTTTTT.